The entry that follows covers one T cell receptor beta chain sequence. This sample was included in a study of blood T cell repertoires in COVID-19. Whole-study context: Acute and convalescent COVID-19 specimens originated in the United States, Italy and Spain. T cells, B-cell-depleted T cells, or PBMCs provided the cDNA or gDNA that served as material.

Germline values: CDR1 SGHAT, CDR2 FQNNGV. V shed 5 bases and J 8 bases; nucleotides not matched to a gene: 9. CDR3 length: 14 residues. Method: immunoSEQ multiplex PCR; TCRdb's copy keeps in-frame clones and lacks some. The sample lists 75,000 to 90,000 clones; less than 95% were seen once. The V call is TRBV11-2, the J call TRBJ2-7; 10 nucleotides agree with TRBD2. The TCR originated in a woman between 50 and 59 years old in a cohort sampled during active COVID-19. The specimen sequenced was peripheral blood. CDR3 region: CASSPASGSAQQYF. The CDR3 DNA sequence: TGTGCCAGCAGCCCAGCTAGCGGGAGTGCTCAGCAGTACTTC. Supplemented by reference TRBV11-2 and TRBJ2-7, the full variable domain reads EAGVAQSPRYKIIEKRQSVAFWCNPISGHATLYWYQQILGQGPKLLIQFQNNGVVDDSQLPKDRFSAERLKGVDSTLKIQPAKLEDSAVYLCASSPASGSAQQYFGPGTRLTVT.